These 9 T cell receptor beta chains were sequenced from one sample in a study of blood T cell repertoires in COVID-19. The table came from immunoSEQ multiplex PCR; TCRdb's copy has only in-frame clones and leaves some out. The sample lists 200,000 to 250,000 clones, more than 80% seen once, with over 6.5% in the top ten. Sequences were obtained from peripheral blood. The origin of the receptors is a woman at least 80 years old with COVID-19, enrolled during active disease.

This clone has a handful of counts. CDR3 in amino acids: CASSPTVTVNQPQHF. The CDR3 DNA reads TGTGCCAGCTCACCAACGGTGACAGTCAATCAGCCCCAGCATTTT. The rearrangement uses TRBV18 and TRBJ1-5; a possible D gene is TRBD1 (5 bases). V lost 2 bases, J lost 3 bases, and 11 bases lay in between. The CDR3 spans 15 residues. Per the germline V gene, CDR1 is KGHSH and CDR2 is LQKENI.

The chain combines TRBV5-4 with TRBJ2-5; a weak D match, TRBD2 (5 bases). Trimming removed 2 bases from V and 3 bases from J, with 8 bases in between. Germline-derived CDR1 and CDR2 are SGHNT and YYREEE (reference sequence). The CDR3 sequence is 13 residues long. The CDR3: CASSFKGEETQYF. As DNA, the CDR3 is TGTGCCAGCAGCTTTAAGGGAGAAGAGACCCAGTACTTC.

This chain's CDR3 is CASSGTRGYGYTF. The CDR3 nucleotides read TGTGCCAGCAGCGGCACCCGGGGGTATGGCTACACCTTC. The chain employs TRBV2 and TRBJ1-2; TRBD1 is a possible D gene (5 bases). Germline CDR1 is SNHLY and CDR2 is FYNNEI. Deletions cut 6 bases from V and 5 bases from J, with 13 bases between. This CDR3 has 13 amino acids.

In nucleotides, the CDR3 is TGTGCCAGCAGCTCTTCTAAGGGGGGGCGGACTGAAGCTTTCTTT. Translated: CASSSSKGGRTEAFF. The chain has TRBV7-3 and TRBJ1-1; TRBD1 might be the D (6 bases). Germline V gene data show CDR1 as SGHTA and CDR2 as FQGTGA. Trimming shortened V by 4 bases and J by 5 bases, and 17 bases separated the two germline ends. This CDR3 region has 15 residues.

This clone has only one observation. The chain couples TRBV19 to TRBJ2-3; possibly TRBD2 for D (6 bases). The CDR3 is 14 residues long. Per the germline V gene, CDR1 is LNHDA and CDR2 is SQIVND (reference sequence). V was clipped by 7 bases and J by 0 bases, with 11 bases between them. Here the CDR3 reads CASTAGPSTDTQYF. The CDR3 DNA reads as TGTGCCAGTACGGCGGGACCTAGCACAGATACGCAGTATTTT.

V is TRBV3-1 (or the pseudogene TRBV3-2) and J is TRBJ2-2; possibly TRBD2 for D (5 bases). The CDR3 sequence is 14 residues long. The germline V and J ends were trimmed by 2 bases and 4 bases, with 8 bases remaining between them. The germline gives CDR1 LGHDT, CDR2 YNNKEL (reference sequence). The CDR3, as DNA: TGTGCCAGCAGCCAACTCCGGGGCACCGGGGAGCTGTTTTTT. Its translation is CASSQLRGTGELFF.

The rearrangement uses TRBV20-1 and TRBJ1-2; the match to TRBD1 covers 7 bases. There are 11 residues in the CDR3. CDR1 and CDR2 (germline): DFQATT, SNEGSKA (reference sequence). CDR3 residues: CSRPGGNGYTF. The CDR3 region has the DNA TGCAGCCGTCCAGGGGGAAATGGCTACACCTTC.

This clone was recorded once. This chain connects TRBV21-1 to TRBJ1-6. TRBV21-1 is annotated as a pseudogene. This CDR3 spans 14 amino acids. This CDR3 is CAKGRGWIGSPLHF. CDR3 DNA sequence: TGTGCCAAAGGACGAGGGTGGATAGGCTCACCCCTCCACTTT.

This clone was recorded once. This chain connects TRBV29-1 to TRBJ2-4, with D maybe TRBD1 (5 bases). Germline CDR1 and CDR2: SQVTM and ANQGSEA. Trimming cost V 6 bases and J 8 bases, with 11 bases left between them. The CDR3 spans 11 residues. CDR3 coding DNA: TGCAGCGTATCAGGGTATGACATTCAGTACTTC. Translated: CSVSGYDIQYF.